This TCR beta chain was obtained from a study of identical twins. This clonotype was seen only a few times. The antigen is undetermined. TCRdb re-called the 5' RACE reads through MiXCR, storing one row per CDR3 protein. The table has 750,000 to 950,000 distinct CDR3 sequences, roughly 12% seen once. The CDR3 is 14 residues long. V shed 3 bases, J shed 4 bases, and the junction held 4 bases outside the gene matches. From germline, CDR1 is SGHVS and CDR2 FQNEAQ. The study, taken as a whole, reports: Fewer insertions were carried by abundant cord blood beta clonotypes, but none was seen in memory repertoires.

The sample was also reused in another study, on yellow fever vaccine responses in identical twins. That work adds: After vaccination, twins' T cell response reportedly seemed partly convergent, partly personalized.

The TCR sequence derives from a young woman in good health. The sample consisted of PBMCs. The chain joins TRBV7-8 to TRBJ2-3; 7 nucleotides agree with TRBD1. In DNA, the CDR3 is TGTGCCAGCAGCTTCCGGGACAGCGCAGATACGCAGTATTTT. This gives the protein CASSFRDSADTQYF.